This TCR beta chain was obtained from a study of T cell responses to AZD1222 COVID-19 vaccine. The assay was immunoSEQ multiplex PCR, and TCRdb's table has in-frame clones only and misses some. The table has more than 150,000 clones, roughly nine tenths seen once. Overall study findings and caveats: Spike-specific TCR breadth and depth went up after people got two AZD1222 doses. Spike-wide vaccine-associated CD4 TCRs dominated at 160-218 and 743-854. Close to half of all spike-specific TCRs reportedly target regions of the variants that are unmutated.

The CDR3 runs 15 residues. The germline CDR1 and CDR2 sequences are SGDLS and YYNGEE. The ends were cut back, 0 bases at V and 3 bases at J, with 13 bases in the middle. As for this clone: Antigen specificity is unknown.

The sequences come from peripheral blood, collected 28 days after the second AZD1222 dose. The sequence was collected from an adult who received the AZD1222 COVID-19 vaccine. J is TRBJ2-7 and V is TRBV9, with D perhaps given as TRBD1 or TRBD2 (6 bases each). CDR3 in amino acids: CASSVGGGTDYEQYF. The CDR3 DNA reads as TGTGCCAGCAGCGTAGGAGGGGGGACCGACTACGAGCAGTACTTC.